These T cell receptor beta chains were read from a single sample in a study of T cell repertoires in cytomegalovirus infection. Their recognized antigens are unknown. TCRdb itself ran the reads through MiXCR, one entry per CDR3 protein. Of about half a million distinct CDR3 sequences listed, about 42% are singletons. The sample was cultured PBMCs, taken from culture after CMV antigen stimulation. Receptor source: a human donor in good health (CMV status not recorded). Some clones in this sample may be carry-over from other donors' samples. Each CDR3 is given without its conserved first and last residue.

V | CDR3
TRBV6-5 | ASSYSNLQGVLAGDNEQF
TRBV12-3/TRBV12-4 | ASSSSDYGYT
TRBV7-7 | ASSLADAGAITGELF
TRBV28 | ASSPGRPYNEQF
TRBV12-3/TRBV12-4 | ASSPRTPTEAF
TRBV7-8 | ASSFTGTGGNIQY
TRBV7-6 | ASSLASTGLVETQY
TRBV20-1 | SARKTSVNEQF
TRBV29-1 | SVPRGRTDEQY
TRBV6-1 | ASSTSGRSDEQF
TRBV5-5 | ASSFSGLNLRNSPLH
TRBV2 | ASGRDREITGELF
TRBV7-8 | ASSSRRGGGGEQF
TRBV5-5 | ASSARTSGESSYEQY
TRBV6-2/TRBV6-3 | ASSYGSSEAF
TRBV6-5 | ASSRAGSGNTIY
TRBV6-2/TRBV6-3 | ASSLDSIQETQY
TRBV7-2 | ASSWGAWYGYT
TRBV4-3 | ASSQDRNKGTRYT
TRBV19 | ASSMAVQHTQY
TRBV11-2 | ASSLGYGRRSYEQY
TRBV20-1 | SVHKRSYNSPPH
TRBV7-2 | ASSLSRLAGTNEQF
TRBV7-9 | ASSFGFPSRLAVNTGELF
TRBV7-2 | ASSRGPGPDTQY
TRBV7-2 | ASSLRTDYGYT
TRBV27 | ASAVLAGGTQY
TRBV7-8 | ASSLGRTSYGYT
TRBV20-1 | SALSERDSGNTIY
TRBV4-2 | ASSQVLGQSTEAF
TRBV20-1 | SAKQGIYHEQY
TRBV12-3/TRBV12-4 | ASSLGAGGGFQY
TRBV6-5 | ASSLGQGKLSGANVLT
TRBV11-2 | ASSQITGPRAIY
TRBV10-3 | AISRGVGDVEKLF
TRBV19 | ASKGTGGTGELF
TRBV6-5 | ASSYSGWAGGTYGYT
TRBV7-2 | ASSSEGGPGELF
TRBV28 | ASRTRLGSPLH
TRBV7-8 | ASSLLGAGVNIQY
TRBV7-6 | ASSIGGPYEQY
TRBV4-1 | ASSQGDSLVQY
TRBV7-9 | ASSFDGTSSTEAF
TRBV25-1 | ASSAGTGNQETQY
TRBV10-3 | AITNPETNTEAF
TRBV14 | ASSHGYEQY
TRBV7-2 | ASSWVHSSYEQY
TRBV7-2 | ASSLQDPEQY
TRBV6-1 | ATGGTTSGRINEQY